This entry lists 13 T cell receptor beta chains sequenced from one sample in a study of regulatory T cells in long-lasting Graves disease. Time point meaning: persistent/refractory GD, antithyroid drugs over 5 years with positive TRAb. Researchers made the TCR library from RNA that was extracted from PBMCs. In building TCR beta libraries, iRepertoire HTBI primers were used together with Arm-PCR of CDR3 regions. TCRdb re-called the multiplex PCR reads through MiXCR, storing one row per CDR3 protein. The table has around 500,000 distinct CDR3 sequences, less than 25% seen once. Sequencing used peripheral blood mononuclear cells (PBMCs), obtained when the disease was refractory, from a patient treated with antithyroid drugs. These receptors all come from a female donor with Graves disease.

This rearrangement joins TRBV6-5 to TRBJ2-5; 7 bases align to TRBD1. Trimming cost V 0 bases and J 2 bases; bases outside gene matches: 6. This CDR3 contains 16 residues. The V gene's germline CDR1 is MNHEY and CDR2 SVGAGI. The CDR3: CASSYSTGTAQETQYF. The CDR3 bases are TGTGCCAGCAGTTACTCGACCGGGACAGCACAAGAGACCCAGTACTTC.

This clonotype was recorded many times. The V gene is TRBV6-2 or TRBV6-3, the J gene TRBJ2-4, with 13 positions matching TRBD2. Germline assignment: CDR1 MNHEY and CDR2 SVGEGT. CDR3 length equals 20 residues. Trimming cost V 7 bases and J 0 bases; bases outside gene matches: 15. CDR3 DNA sequence: TGTGCCAGCACCTCTACCGGGACTAGCGGGGAAGGACTAGCCAAAAACATTCAGTACTTC. Translating it yields CASTSTGTSGEGLAKNIQYF.

This clonotype was observed many times. V is TRBV28 and J is TRBJ2-5, with TRBD2 as a possible D gene (6 bases). This CDR3 has 14 residues. Germline V CDR1 and CDR2: MDHEN, SYDVKM. Trimming removed 3 bases at V and 4 bases at J, with 12 bases between. In DNA, the CDR3 is TGTGCCAGCAGTTTTGGAGGGGATCCAGAGACCCAGTACTTC. It specifies CASSFGGDPETQYF.

This clonotype was seen ten or more times. V is TRBV29-1 and J is TRBJ1-2; 10 bases fit TRBD1. Unmatched junction bases numbered 2, after V lost 5 bases and J lost 8 bases. Germline V CDR1 and CDR2: SQVTM, ANQGSEA. The CDR3 consists of 11 residues. CDR3 in amino acids: CSVTDRGGYTF. The CDR3 nucleotides read TGCAGCGTTACGGACAGGGGGGGCTACACCTTC.

As to this clonotype: This may come from a read error, since a much larger clone is one base off. The V call is TRBV6-1, the J call TRBJ2-1; D is ambiguous. The CDR3 sequence is 14 residues long. Germline lookup yields CDR1 MNHNS and CDR2 SASEGT. The V end lost 10 bases, the J end lost 10 bases, and 23 bases lay between the germline ends. The DNA of the CDR3 is TGTGCCACCAAACGAGGTGTAACCTCCTACGAGCAGTTCTTC. This codes for CATKRGVTSYEQFF.

The CDR3 bases are TGTGCCAGTCTTAATACGGGAGGCAGGGATTTCACCGGGGAGCTGTTTTTT. Translated: CASLNTGGRDFTGELFF. This chain uses TRBV19 with TRBJ2-2, with 7 bases identical to TRBD2. From germline, CDR1 is LNHDA and CDR2 SQIVND (reference sequence). The CDR3 contains 17 residues. V lost 8 bases to trimming and J lost 4 bases; unmatched junction nucleotides: 16. Combining the CDR3 with reference TRBV19 and TRBJ2-2 gives the whole variable domain DGGITQSPKYLFRKEGQNVTLSCEQNLNHDAMYWYRQDPGQGLRLIYYSQIVNDFQKGDIAEGYSVSREKKESFPLTVTSAQKNPTAFYLCASLNTGGRDFTGELFFGEGSRLTVL.

This sequence joins TRBV12-3 or TRBV12-4 and TRBJ2-3; D remains ambiguous. V was trimmed by 3 bases and J by 1 base, leaving 11 bases between them. This CDR3 has 15 residues. CDR3 DNA: TGTGCCAGCAGTTTCTTAGAAAGCGGCACAGATACGCAGTATTTT. It codes for CASSFLESGTDTQYF.

This clonotype was observed at least ten times. The chain combines TRBV5-1 with TRBJ1-1; 7 bases agree with TRBD1. In germline, CDR1 is SGHRS, CDR2 YFSETQ. The CDR3 sequence is 15 residues long. The V gene end was trimmed by 0 bases and the J gene end by 4 bases; junction bases not matched to a gene: 6. This CDR3 reads CASSLAGQGVTEAFF. In DNA, the CDR3 is TGCGCCAGCAGCTTGGCGGGGCAGGGGGTCACTGAAGCTTTCTTT. Filled out from reference TRBV5-1 and TRBJ1-1, the complete variable domain reads KAGVTQTPRYLIKTRGQQVTLSCSPISGHRSVSWYQQTPGQGLQFLFEYFSETQRNKGNFPGRFSGRQFSNSRSEMNVSTLELGDSALYLCASSLAGQGVTEAFFGQGTRLTVV.

This clonotype was seen a handful of times. V usage is TRBV19 and J usage is TRBJ1-4, with a possible D match to TRBD1 (5 bases). Trimming pared 4 bases from V and 1 base from J, leaving 10 bases between. This CDR3 contains 15 residues. CDR1 and CDR2 (germline): LNHDA, SQIVND (reference sequence). In nucleotides, the CDR3 is TGTGCCAGTAGTAAGGGGACGAGAACTAATGAAAAACTGTTTTTT. Translation gives CASSKGTRTNEKLFF. The full variable domain, in which reference TRBV19 and TRBJ1-4 provide the parts outside the CDR3, is DGGITQSPKYLFRKEGQNVTLSCEQNLNHDAMYWYRQDPGQGLRLIYYSQIVNDFQKGDIAEGYSVSREKKESFPLTVTSAQKNPTAFYLCASSKGTRTNEKLFFGSGTQLSVL.

This clonotype was recorded a few times. V usage is TRBV7-3 and J usage is TRBJ2-7, with 8 positions matching TRBD2. Trimming removed 8 bases from V and 1 base from J; junction bases left unmatched: 7. The CDR3 totals 14 residues. Germline V gene sequence: CDR1 SGHTA, CDR2 FQGTGA. The CDR3 is CASGFSGSSYEQYF. The CDR3 nucleotides are TGTGCCAGCGGTTTCAGCGGGAGTTCCTACGAGCAGTACTTC.

The V gene is TRBV28, the J gene TRBJ1-3; 7 positions agree with TRBD1. The CDR3 has 16 amino acids. J gave up 1 base and V 3 bases, and 6 bases lay outside the gene matches. The germline V gene has CDR1 MDHEN and CDR2 SYDVKM. DNA of the CDR3: TGTGCCAGCAGTTTCCTACAGGGGAGATCTGGAAACACCATATATTTT. Its translation: CASSFLQGRSGNTIYF. The full variable domain, with the rest looked up from reference TRBV28 and TRBJ1-3, is DVKVTQSSRYLVKRTGEKVFLECVQDMDHENMFWYRQDPGLGLRLIYFSYDVKMKEKGDIPEGYSVSREKKERFSLILESASTNQTSMYLCASSFLQGRSGNTIYFGEGSWLTVV.

At least ten counts were recorded for this clonotype. The rearrangement links TRBV2 to TRBJ2-5; TRBD2 aligns across 8 bases. CDR1 and CDR2 (germline): SNHLY, FYNNEI. The CDR3 runs to 15 residues. V lost 7 bases and J lost 3; bases outside the gene matches: 10. The CDR3 here is CASTLDGTRKETQYF. The CDR3 nucleotides read TGTGCCAGCACTCTAGATGGGACTAGAAAAGAGACCCAGTACTTC.

This clonotype has ten or more counts. The V and J genes are TRBV7-6 and TRBJ2-2; TRBD2 is a possible D gene (6 bases). V was trimmed by 1 base and J by 6 bases, leaving 9 bases between them. Germline loops: CDR1 SGHVS, CDR2 FNYEAQ. The CDR3 runs to 14 residues. The CDR3 region has the DNA TGTGCCAGCAGCTTAGGACTAGTGGCCGGGGAGCTGTTTTTT. It encodes CASSLGLVAGELFF.